These T cell receptor beta chains were read from a single sample in a study of shared clonotypes between healthy human individuals. Method: immunoSEQ multiplex PCR; TCRdb's copy keeps in-frame clones and lacks some. This repertoire shows about 1.5 million clones, approximately 98% found once; its top ten account for around 0.47%. The sequenced sample was naive CD4+ T cells sorted from blood. The receptors here all came from a young man in good health. Each CDR3 is given with its conserved first and last residue. Each record gives: D gene, J gene, V gene, clone size, CDR3 protein, CDR3 DNA. The D gene is left open where the match is weak. Not every row has a clone size; where given, it reads once, few, many or a size class.

D gene: NA; J gene: TRBJ2-5; V gene: TRBV6-6; clone size: NA; CDR3 protein: CASSPVYQETQYF; CDR3 DNA: TGTGCCAGCAGTCCAGTATACCAAGAGACCCAGTACTTC
D gene: NA; J gene: TRBJ1-1; V gene: TRBV11-2; clone size: NA; CDR3 protein: CASSPDRGAEAFF; CDR3 DNA: TGTGCCAGCAGCCCAGACAGAGGCGCTGAAGCTTTCTTT
D gene: TRBD2; J gene: TRBJ2-5; V gene: TRBV18; clone size: NA; CDR3 protein: CASSPPLLQREDGTQYF; CDR3 DNA: TGTGCCAGCTCACCACCTCTTCTCCAGCGGGAGGACGGGACCCAGTACTTC
D gene: NA; J gene: TRBJ1-5; V gene: TRBV6-5; clone size: NA; CDR3 protein: CASSPGQINQPQHF; CDR3 DNA: TGTGCCAGCAGCCCCGGACAAATTAATCAGCCCCAGCATTTT
D gene: NA; J gene: TRBJ1-1; V gene: TRBV7-9; clone size: NA; CDR3 protein: CASSLRYDEAFF; CDR3 DNA: TGTGCCAGCAGCTTAAGGTATGATGAAGCTTTCTTT
D gene: NA; J gene: TRBJ2-7; V gene: TRBV28; clone size: NA; CDR3 protein: CASSPSSASSYEQYF; CDR3 DNA: TGTGCCAGCAGTCCCAGCAGCGCCTCCTCCTACGAGCAGTACTTC
D gene: NA; J gene: TRBJ1-1; V gene: TRBV18; clone size: NA; CDR3 protein: CASSPLANTEAFF; CDR3 DNA: TGTGCCAGCTCACCTCTTGCGAACACTGAAGCTTTCTTT
D gene: NA; J gene: TRBJ1-1; V gene: TRBV15; clone size: NA; CDR3 protein: CATSRGDSYTEAFF; CDR3 DNA: TGTGCCACCAGCAGGGGTGACAGTTACACTGAAGCTTTCTTT
D gene: NA; J gene: TRBJ1-2; V gene: TRBV28; clone size: NA; CDR3 protein: CASSRGGSRGYTF; CDR3 DNA: TGTGCCAGCAGCCGCGGGGGTAGTCGTGGCTACACCTTC
D gene: NA; J gene: TRBJ1-1; V gene: TRBV7-8; clone size: NA; CDR3 protein: CASSLAFLSGTEAFF; CDR3 DNA: TGTGCCAGCAGCTTAGCTTTCCTATCGGGGACTGAAGCTTTCTTT
D gene: NA; J gene: TRBJ2-7; V gene: TRBV25-1; clone size: NA; CDR3 protein: CASSVLSEQYF; CDR3 DNA: TGTGCCAGCAGTGTACTCTCCGAGCAGTACTTC
D gene: NA; J gene: TRBJ2-2; V gene: TRBV7-9; clone size: NA; CDR3 protein: CASSLDRNTGELFF; CDR3 DNA: TGTGCCAGCAGCCTGGACAGGAACACCGGGGAGCTGTTTTTT
D gene: NA; J gene: TRBJ2-7; V gene: TRBV11-2; clone size: NA; CDR3 protein: CASSLVYRYYEQYF; CDR3 DNA: TGTGCCAGCAGCTTAGTTTACAGATACTACGAGCAGTACTTC
D gene: TRBD1; J gene: TRBJ1-1; V gene: TRBV30; clone size: NA; CDR3 protein: CAWSPGQVTFF; CDR3 DNA: TGTGCCTGGAGCCCGGGACAGGTGACTTTCTTT
D gene: TRBD1; J gene: TRBJ1-1; V gene: TRBV7-9; clone size: NA; CDR3 protein: CASSLIGTVNTEAFF; CDR3 DNA: TGTGCCAGCAGTCTGATAGGGACAGTTAACACTGAAGCTTTCTTT
D gene: TRBD1; J gene: TRBJ1-2; V gene: TRBV6-6; clone size: once; CDR3 protein: CASSLFRGGGYTF; CDR3 DNA: TGTGCCAGCAGTTTATTCAGGGGGGGAGGCTACACCTTC
D gene: NA; J gene: TRBJ1-1; V gene: TRBV28; clone size: NA; CDR3 protein: CASRKNTEAFF; CDR3 DNA: TGTGCCAGCAGAAAGAACACTGAAGCTTTCTTT
D gene: NA; J gene: TRBJ2-1; V gene: TRBV11-2; clone size: NA; CDR3 protein: CASSLTRSGPPYNEQFF; CDR3 DNA: TGTGCCAGCAGCTTGACAAGAAGCGGGCCTCCCTACAATGAGCAGTTCTTC
D gene: TRBD1; J gene: TRBJ2-3; V gene: TRBV7-3; clone size: NA; CDR3 protein: CASSLIGTGLTDTQYF; CDR3 DNA: TGTGCCAGCAGCTTAATAGGGACAGGGCTAACAGATACGCAGTATTTT
D gene: NA; J gene: TRBJ2-7; V gene: TRBV11-2; clone size: NA; CDR3 protein: CASSGTAGAYEQYF; CDR3 DNA: TGTGCCAGCAGCGGGACAGCGGGAGCTTACGAGCAGTACTTC
D gene: TRBD2; J gene: TRBJ2-2; V gene: TRBV7-2; clone size: NA; CDR3 protein: CASSLNSGTAGELFF; CDR3 DNA: TGTGCCAGCAGCTTAAATAGCGGGACGGCCGGGGAGCTGTTTTTT
D gene: NA; J gene: TRBJ1-3; V gene: TRBV5-4; clone size: NA; CDR3 protein: CASSLSGAGNTIYF; CDR3 DNA: TGTGCCAGCAGCTTGAGCGGTGCTGGAAACACCATATATTTT
D gene: TRBD1; J gene: TRBJ2-5; V gene: TRBV10-3; clone size: NA; CDR3 protein: CAISGQGSETQYF; CDR3 DNA: TGTGCCATCAGCGGACAGGGGTCAGAGACCCAGTACTTC
D gene: NA; J gene: TRBJ2-7; V gene: TRBV4-1; clone size: NA; CDR3 protein: CASSQTVIAEQYF; CDR3 DNA: TGCGCCAGCAGCCAGACGGTTATAGCCGAGCAGTACTTC
D gene: NA; J gene: TRBJ2-1; V gene: TRBV5-1; clone size: NA; CDR3 protein: CASSMQGGYNEQFF; CDR3 DNA: TGCGCCAGCAGCATGCAAGGAGGGTACAATGAGCAGTTCTTC
D gene: NA; J gene: TRBJ1-5; V gene: TRBV28; clone size: NA; CDR3 protein: CASSSAPQQPQHF; CDR3 DNA: TGTGCCAGCAGTTCAGCCCCTCAGCAGCCCCAGCATTTT
D gene: TRBD1; J gene: TRBJ1-2; V gene: TRBV15; clone size: NA; CDR3 protein: CATSTGTGDGYTF; CDR3 DNA: TGTGCCACCAGCACCGGGACAGGGGATGGCTACACCTTC
D gene: NA; J gene: TRBJ2-7; V gene: TRBV5-1; clone size: NA; CDR3 protein: CASSLAGSLFYEQYF; CDR3 DNA: TGCGCCAGCAGCTTGGCCGGGAGCTTATTTTACGAGCAGTACTTC
D gene: NA; J gene: TRBJ1-2; V gene: TRBV6-5; clone size: NA; CDR3 protein: CASSDEGGGYGYTF; CDR3 DNA: TGTGCCAGCAGTGATGAGGGGGGTGGGTATGGCTACACCTTC
D gene: NA; J gene: TRBJ1-3; V gene: TRBV9; clone size: once; CDR3 protein: CASSVQVAGNTIYF; CDR3 DNA: TGTGCCAGCAGCGTCCAGGTCGCGGGAAACACCATATATTTT
D gene: NA; J gene: TRBJ1-2; V gene: TRBV7-3; clone size: NA; CDR3 protein: CASSLGRNYGYTF; CDR3 DNA: TGTGCCAGCAGCTTAGGGAGAAACTATGGCTACACCTTC
D gene: NA; J gene: TRBJ1-5; V gene: TRBV2; clone size: NA; CDR3 protein: CASSERPLSNQPQHF; CDR3 DNA: TGTGCCAGCAGTGAACGACCTCTTAGCAATCAGCCCCAGCATTTT
D gene: TRBD1; J gene: TRBJ1-4; V gene: TRBV27; clone size: NA; CDR3 protein: CASSSHRGWSNEKLFF; CDR3 DNA: TGTGCCAGCAGTTCTCACAGGGGGTGGAGTAATGAAAAACTGTTTTTT
D gene: NA; J gene: TRBJ2-5; V gene: TRBV10-2; clone size: NA; CDR3 protein: CASSDRVSPRWAQYF; CDR3 DNA: TGCGCCAGCAGTGACCGGGTGTCGCCAAGATGGGCCCAGTACTTC
D gene: TRBD1; J gene: TRBJ1-2; V gene: TRBV6-6; clone size: NA; CDR3 protein: CASSYSPGQSGYTF; CDR3 DNA: TGTGCCAGCAGTTACTCGCCGGGACAGTCAGGCTACACCTTC
D gene: NA; J gene: TRBJ1-5; V gene: TRBV7-8; clone size: NA; CDR3 protein: CASSLGAGGPALGQPQHF; CDR3 DNA: TGTGCCAGCAGCTTAGGGGCTGGGGGACCTGCCCTGGGTCAGCCCCAGCATTTT
D gene: NA; J gene: TRBJ2-2; V gene: TRBV28; clone size: NA; CDR3 protein: CASSRNTGELFF; CDR3 DNA: TGTGCCAGCAGCCGCAACACCGGGGAGCTGTTTTTT
D gene: TRBD1; J gene: TRBJ2-3; V gene: TRBV28; clone size: NA; CDR3 protein: CASNSGGTTDTQYF; CDR3 DNA: TGTGCCAGCAACTCAGGGGGCACCACAGATACGCAGTATTTT
D gene: NA; J gene: TRBJ2-7; V gene: TRBV19; clone size: NA; CDR3 protein: CASSTRGRHYEQYF; CDR3 DNA: TGTGCCAGTAGTACGCGCGGACGTCACTACGAGCAGTACTTC
D gene: NA; J gene: TRBJ1-3; V gene: TRBV7-2; clone size: NA; CDR3 protein: CASSLSVGAGNTIYF; CDR3 DNA: TGTGCCAGCAGCTTAAGTGTAGGAGCTGGAAACACCATATATTTT
D gene: TRBD1; J gene: TRBJ2-7; V gene: TRBV7-2; clone size: NA; CDR3 protein: CASSLATTGGYEQYF; CDR3 DNA: TGTGCCAGCAGCTTAGCTACGACAGGGGGCTACGAGCAGTACTTC
D gene: TRBD2; J gene: TRBJ2-7; V gene: TRBV28; clone size: NA; CDR3 protein: CASDGSGRDADEQYF; CDR3 DNA: TGTGCCAGTGATGGAAGCGGGAGAGATGCCGACGAGCAGTACTTC
D gene: TRBD2; J gene: TRBJ2-1; V gene: TRBV5-6; clone size: NA; CDR3 protein: CASGLAGGGEQFF; CDR3 DNA: TGTGCCAGCGGTCTGGCGGGAGGCGGGGAGCAGTTCTTC
D gene: NA; J gene: TRBJ2-1; V gene: TRBV12-2; clone size: NA; CDR3 protein: CASRRGLAGGNSYNEQFF; CDR3 DNA: TGTGCAAGTCGCCGAGGACTAGCGGGAGGGAACTCCTACAATGAGCAGTTCTTC
D gene: NA; J gene: TRBJ2-3; V gene: TRBV9; clone size: NA; CDR3 protein: CASSVVGTGTDTQYF; CDR3 DNA: TGTGCCAGCAGCGTAGTGGGAACGGGCACAGATACGCAGTATTTT
D gene: NA; J gene: TRBJ1-4; V gene: TRBV29-1; clone size: NA; CDR3 protein: CSVEEVQDQEKLFF; CDR3 DNA: TGCAGCGTTGAAGAGGTCCAGGACCAGGAAAAACTGTTTTTT
D gene: NA; J gene: TRBJ2-3; V gene: TRBV10-3; clone size: NA; CDR3 protein: CAISESDPDTQYF; CDR3 DNA: TGTGCCATCAGTGAGTCAGATCCCGATACGCAGTATTTT
D gene: NA; J gene: TRBJ2-5; V gene: TRBV5-1; clone size: NA; CDR3 protein: CASSLARQVGETQYF; CDR3 DNA: TGCGCCAGCAGCTTGGCCAGACAGGTGGGGGAGACCCAGTACTTC
D gene: TRBD1; J gene: TRBJ1-2; V gene: TRBV5-4; clone size: NA; CDR3 protein: CASSIDRVMYGYTF; CDR3 DNA: TGTGCCAGCAGTATCGACAGGGTAATGTATGGCTACACCTTC
D gene: TRBD1; J gene: TRBJ1-5; V gene: TRBV28; clone size: NA; CDR3 protein: CATGMDRVLWNQPQHF; CDR3 DNA: TGTGCCACAGGAATGGACAGGGTATTGTGGAATCAGCCCCAGCATTTT
D gene: TRBD1; J gene: TRBJ1-2; V gene: TRBV5-4; clone size: NA; CDR3 protein: CASSRGTGGAKGGYTF; CDR3 DNA: TGTGCCAGCAGCCGCGGGACAGGGGGCGCAAAGGGCGGCTACACCTTC
D gene: TRBD1; J gene: TRBJ1-1; V gene: TRBV6-6; clone size: NA; CDR3 protein: CASSAYRGSTEAFF; CDR3 DNA: TGTGCCAGCAGTGCTTACAGGGGATCCACTGAAGCTTTCTTT
D gene: TRBD2; J gene: TRBJ2-7; V gene: TRBV9; clone size: NA; CDR3 protein: CASSPGGSAYEQYF; CDR3 DNA: TGTGCCAGCAGCCCGGGAGGGTCGGCCTACGAGCAGTACTTC